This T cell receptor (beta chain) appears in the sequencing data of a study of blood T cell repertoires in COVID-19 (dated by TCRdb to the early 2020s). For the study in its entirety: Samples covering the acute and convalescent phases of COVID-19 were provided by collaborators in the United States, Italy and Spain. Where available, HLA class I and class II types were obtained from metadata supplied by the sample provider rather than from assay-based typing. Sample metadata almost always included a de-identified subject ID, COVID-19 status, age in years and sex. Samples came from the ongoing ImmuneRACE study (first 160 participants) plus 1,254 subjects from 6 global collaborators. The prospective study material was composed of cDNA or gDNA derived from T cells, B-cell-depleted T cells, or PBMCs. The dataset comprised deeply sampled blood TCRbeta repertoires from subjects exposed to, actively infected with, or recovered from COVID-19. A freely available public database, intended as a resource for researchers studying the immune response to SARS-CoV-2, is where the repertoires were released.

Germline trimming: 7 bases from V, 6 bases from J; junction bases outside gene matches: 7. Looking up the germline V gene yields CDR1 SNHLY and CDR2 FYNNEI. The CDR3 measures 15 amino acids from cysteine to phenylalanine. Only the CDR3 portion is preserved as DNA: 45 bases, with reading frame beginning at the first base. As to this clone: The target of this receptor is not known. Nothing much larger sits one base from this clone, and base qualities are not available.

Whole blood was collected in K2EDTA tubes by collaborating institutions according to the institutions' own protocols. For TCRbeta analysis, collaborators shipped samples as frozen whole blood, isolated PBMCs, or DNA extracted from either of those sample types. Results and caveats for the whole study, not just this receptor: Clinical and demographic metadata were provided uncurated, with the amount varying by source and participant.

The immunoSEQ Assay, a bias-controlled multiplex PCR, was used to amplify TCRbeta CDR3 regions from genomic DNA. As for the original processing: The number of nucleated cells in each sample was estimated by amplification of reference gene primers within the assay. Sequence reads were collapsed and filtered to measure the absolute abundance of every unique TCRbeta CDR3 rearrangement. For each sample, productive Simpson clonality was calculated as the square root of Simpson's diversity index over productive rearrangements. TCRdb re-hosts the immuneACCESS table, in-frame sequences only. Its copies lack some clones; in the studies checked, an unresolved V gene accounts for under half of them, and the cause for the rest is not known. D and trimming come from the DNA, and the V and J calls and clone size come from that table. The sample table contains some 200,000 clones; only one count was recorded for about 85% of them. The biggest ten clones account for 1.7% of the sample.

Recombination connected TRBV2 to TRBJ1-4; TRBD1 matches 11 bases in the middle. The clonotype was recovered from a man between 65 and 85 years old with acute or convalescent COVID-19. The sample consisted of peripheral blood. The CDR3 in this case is CASNGQGARHEKLFF. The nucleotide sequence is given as TGTGCCAGCAACGGACAGGGGGCTCGGCATGAAAAACTGTTTTTT.